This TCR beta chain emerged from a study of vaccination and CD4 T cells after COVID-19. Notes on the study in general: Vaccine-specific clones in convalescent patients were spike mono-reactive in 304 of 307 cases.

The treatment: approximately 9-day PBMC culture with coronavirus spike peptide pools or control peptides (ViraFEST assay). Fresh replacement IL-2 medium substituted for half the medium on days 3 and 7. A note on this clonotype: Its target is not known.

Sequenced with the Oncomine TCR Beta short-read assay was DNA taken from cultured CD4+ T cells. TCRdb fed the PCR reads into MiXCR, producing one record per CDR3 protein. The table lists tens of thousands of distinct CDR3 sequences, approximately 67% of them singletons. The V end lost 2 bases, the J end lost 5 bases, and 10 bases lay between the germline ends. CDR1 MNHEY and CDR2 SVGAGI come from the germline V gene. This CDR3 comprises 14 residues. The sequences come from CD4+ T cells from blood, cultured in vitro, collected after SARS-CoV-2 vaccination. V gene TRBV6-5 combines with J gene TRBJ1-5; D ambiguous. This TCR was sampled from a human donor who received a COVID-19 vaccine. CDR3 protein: CASSYQGFDQPQHF. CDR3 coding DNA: TGTGCCAGCAGTTACCAAGGGTTCGATCAGCCCCAGCATTTT.